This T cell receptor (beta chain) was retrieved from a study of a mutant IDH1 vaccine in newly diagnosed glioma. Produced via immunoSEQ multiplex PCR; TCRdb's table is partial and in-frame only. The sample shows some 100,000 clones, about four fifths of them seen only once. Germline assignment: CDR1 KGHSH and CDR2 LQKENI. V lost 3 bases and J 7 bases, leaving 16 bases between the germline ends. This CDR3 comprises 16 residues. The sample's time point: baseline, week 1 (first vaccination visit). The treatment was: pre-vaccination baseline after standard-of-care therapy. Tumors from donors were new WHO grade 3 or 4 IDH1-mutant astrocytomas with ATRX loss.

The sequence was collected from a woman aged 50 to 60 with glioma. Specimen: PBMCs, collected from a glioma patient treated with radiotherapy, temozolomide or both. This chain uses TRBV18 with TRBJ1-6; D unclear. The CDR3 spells CASSPLSERLNSPLHF. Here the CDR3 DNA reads TGTGCCAGCTCACCGCTTTCCGAGCGTTTGAATTCACCCCTCCACTTT.